This T cell receptor beta chain was profiled in a study of T cell changes during pregnancy in multiple sclerosis. The CDR3 is made up of 17 amino acids. CDR1 and CDR2 (germline): GTSNPN, SVGIG (reference sequence). Unmatched junction bases numbered 12, after V lost 4 bases and J lost 1 base. Measured with immunoSEQ multiplex PCR; TCRdb has only the in-frame clones, and not every one. Seen here are 60,000 or so clones, roughly 90% observed once, and the top ten hold around 0.81%. This sequence originates from a female donor with multiple sclerosis, enrolled in a pregnancy study. The chain has TRBV30 and TRBJ2-3; 9 nucleotides align to TRBD2. The sample consisted of peripheral blood, taken before pregnancy. The CDR3 nucleotides read TGTGCCTGGACTCTTGGGGCGGGGGGGCCTCGCACAGATACGCAGTATTTT. Translated: CAWTLGAGGPRTDTQYF.